What follows describes a single TCR beta chain. The antigen is undetermined. This CDR3 is 13 amino acids long. V lost 2 bases to trimming and J lost 7 bases, with 9 bases between them. Germline loops: CDR1 MNHEY, CDR2 SVGEGT. The sample is drawn from a study of CD8 T cells in Susac syndrome. Study-wide context: Patients with Susac syndrome were therapy-naive, treated with corticosteroids, or treated with intravenous immunoglobulin alone when blood was collected.

Random hexamers primed reverse transcription of roughly 0.5 to 1 ug RNA. Each CDR3 protein is one row after TCRdb ran MiXCR on the immunoSEQ multiplex PCR reads. The sample has roughly 86,000 distinct CDR3 sequences, approximately 96% seen once. Sequencing of TCR beta covered CD8+ and CD4+ T cells obtained from blood. Study-level points and caveats: Susac-specific public clones were found in total CD8+ and CD8+ TEMRA repertoires, numbering under 20 and five, respectively. Among people with Susac, CD8+ clonal expansion was greatest in TEMRA cells and active patients.

This TCR was sampled from a human donor with Susac syndrome. The material sequenced was CD8+ T cells from PBMCs. The gene calls are TRBV6-2 or TRBV6-3 and TRBJ2-1, with D possibly TRBD2 on 5 matching bases. This CDR3 is CASSYVWTNEQFF. For the CDR3, the DNA is TGTGCCAGCAGTTACGTTTGGACTAATGAGCAGTTCTTC.